One sample yielded the 14 T cell receptor beta chains listed below, sequenced in a study of OX40 agonist ivuxolimab in advanced cancers. TCRdb's copy holds only in-frame clones and misses some; the assay was immunoSEQ multiplex PCR. The repertoire includes under 85,000 clones, around 86% of them detected once, and about 0.5% sits in the top ten. Material: CD4+ or CD8+ T cells sorted from blood, obtained in a trial of the OX40 agonist ivuxolimab. These receptors originate from an adult with an advanced solid tumor such as melanoma, head and neck, liver or kidney cancer.

V gene TRBV29-1 combines with J gene TRBJ2-4, with 7 bases lining up with TRBD1. The CDR3 is made up of 11 amino acids. J was trimmed by 6 bases and V by 7 bases; bases with no gene match: 3. Germline CDR1 is SQVTM and CDR2 is ANQGSEA. For the CDR3, the DNA is TGCAGCGCTGGGACAGTAAACATTCAGTACTTC. The encoded protein is CSAGTVNIQYF.

The chain employs TRBV28 and TRBJ2-1; possibly TRBD2 for D (6 bases). This CDR3 spans 15 amino acids. The germline V and J ends were trimmed by 5 bases and 8 bases, with 19 bases remaining between them. Germline V gives CDR1 MDHEN, CDR2 SYDVKM. In DNA form, the CDR3 reads TGTGCCAGCAGTGGCCGGGGGACCACCGGGGATGAGCAGTTCTTC. Translating it yields CASSGRGTTGDEQFF.

This CDR3 is CAWSEVGQEGYGYTF. The CDR3 nucleotides are TGTGCCTGGAGCGAAGTGGGCCAAGAGGGCTATGGCTACACCTTC. The genes are TRBV30 and TRBJ1-2; D uncertain. V was pared by 3 bases and J by 4 bases, with 18 bases between. The CDR3 contains 15 residues. CDR1 and CDR2 from the germline V gene are GTSNPN and SVGIG (reference sequence).

This chain links TRBV7-3 with TRBJ1-1; D remains unclear. The germline gives CDR1 SGHTA, CDR2 FQGTGA. This CDR3 comprises 14 residues. V was clipped by 2 bases and J by 2 bases, with 9 bases between them. The CDR3 protein is CASSLVPRNTEAFF. The DNA of the CDR3 is TGTGCCAGCAGCTTAGTCCCTAGAAACACTGAAGCTTTCTTT.

The J gene is TRBJ1-1, the V gene TRBV11-2, with D hard to call. V lost 4 bases and J 1 base, leaving 10 bases between the germline ends. Germline assignment: CDR1 SGHAT and CDR2 FQNNGV. The CDR3 length is 14 residues. In DNA form, the CDR3 reads TGTGCCAGCAGCTCGCTGAAGAGGAACACTGAAGCTTTCTTT. Translating it yields CASSSLKRNTEAFF. Full variable domain (outside the CDR3, taken from reference TRBV11-2 and TRBJ1-1): EAGVAQSPRYKIIEKRQSVAFWCNPISGHATLYWYQQILGQGPKLLIQFQNNGVVDDSQLPKDRFSAERLKGVDSTLKIQPAKLEDSAVYLCASSSLKRNTEAFFGQGTRLTVV.

The rearrangement joins TRBV2 to TRBJ2-3, with D tentatively TRBD2 (5 bases). Trimming took off 7 bases at V and 0 bases at J, with 11 bases between the two ends. Germline V lookup: CDR1 SNHLY, CDR2 FYNNEI. The CDR3 is made up of 14 amino acids. CDR3 nucleotides: TGTGCCAGCAACCCGGGAACCAGCACAGATACGCAGTATTTT. This sequence encodes CASNPGTSTDTQYF. Complete variable domain (other parts from reference TRBV2 and TRBJ2-3): EPEVTQTPSHQVTQMGQEVILRCVPISNHLYFYWYRQILGQKVEFLVSFYNNEISEKSEIFDDQFSVERPDGSNFTLKIRSTKLEDSAMYFCASNPGTSTDTQYFGPGTRLTVL.

The chain links TRBV18 to TRBJ2-3; D ambiguous. CDR3 length: 13 residues. Trimming removed 6 bases from V and 4 bases from J, with 11 bases in between. Looked up from germline, CDR1 is KGHSH and CDR2 is LQKENI. Here the CDR3 reads CASSPGLSDTQYF. The DNA of the CDR3 is TGTGCCAGCTCCCCCGGGTTGTCAGATACGCAGTATTTT.

V is TRBV10-3 and J is TRBJ1-1, with a tentative D call TRBD1 (5 bases). CDR1 and CDR2 from the germline V gene are ENHRY and SYGVKD. V lost 10 bases and J lost 5, with 14 bases in between. The CDR3 contains 12 residues. This CDR3 reads CATGNGATEAFF. The DNA for the CDR3 is TGTGCCACCGGCAATGGGGCGACTGAAGCTTTCTTT.

The chain links TRBV18 to TRBJ1-1, with 7 nucleotides matching TRBD1. V dropped 4 bases and J dropped 3; count of bases not matched to a gene: 2. CDR1 and CDR2 (germline): KGHSH, LQKENI. This CDR3 is 13 amino acids long. The CDR3 DNA reads TGTGCCAGCTCACGACAGGGAGACACTGAAGCTTTCTTT. It encodes CASSRQGDTEAFF.

The gene calls are TRBV2 and TRBJ1-5, with unresolved D. The germline V gene encodes CDR1 SNHLY and CDR2 FYNNEI. The CDR3 contains 13 residues. Trimming stripped 5 bases from V and 7 bases from J, with 12 bases between. The CDR3 sequence: CASSSRMAQPQHF. For the CDR3, the DNA is TGTGCCAGCAGTTCACGAATGGCCCAGCCCCAGCATTTT.

The J gene is TRBJ2-2, the V gene TRBV7-2; 12 bases are a match to TRBD2. The CDR3 runs 16 residues. V lost 8 bases to trimming and J lost 4 bases; unmatched junction nucleotides: 8. From germline, CDR1 is SGHTA and CDR2 FQGNSA. The CDR3 DNA reads TGTGCCAGCGGGGAAGGACTAGCGGGGCTCACCGGGGAGCTGTTTTTT. Its protein is CASGEGLAGLTGELFF.

This rearrangement joins TRBV29-1 to TRBJ2-4, with TRBD1 matching 7 bases. Germline CDR1 reads SQVTM; CDR2 reads ANQGSEA. The CDR3 totals 13 residues. V trimming: 5 bases; J trimming: 7 bases; junction bases outside the gene matches: 8. Here the CDR3 reads CSVRSWDSNIQYF. The CDR3 DNA sequence: TGCAGCGTTAGATCGTGGGACAGCAACATTCAGTACTTC.

The chain couples TRBV11-2 to TRBJ2-4, with 7 bases matching TRBD1. The length of the CDR3 is 15 residues. V dropped 3 bases and J dropped 6; count of bases not matched to a gene: 8. Germline lookup yields CDR1 SGHAT and CDR2 FQNNGV. CDR3 region: CASSLVTGAGNIQYF. The DNA of the CDR3 is TGTGCCAGCAGCTTGGTCACAGGGGCGGGAAACATTCAGTACTTC.

A single count supports this clone. The rearrangement joins TRBV7-2 to TRBJ1-6, with D uncertain. The V gene's germline CDR1 is SGHTA and CDR2 FQGNSA. The V gene lost 1 base and the J gene lost 6 bases, with 10 bases spanning the gap. This CDR3 region has 15 residues. Here the CDR3 reads CASSLVPVSNSPLHF. The CDR3 DNA follows: TGTGCCAGCAGCTTAGTGCCAGTCTCTAATTCACCCCTCCACTTT.